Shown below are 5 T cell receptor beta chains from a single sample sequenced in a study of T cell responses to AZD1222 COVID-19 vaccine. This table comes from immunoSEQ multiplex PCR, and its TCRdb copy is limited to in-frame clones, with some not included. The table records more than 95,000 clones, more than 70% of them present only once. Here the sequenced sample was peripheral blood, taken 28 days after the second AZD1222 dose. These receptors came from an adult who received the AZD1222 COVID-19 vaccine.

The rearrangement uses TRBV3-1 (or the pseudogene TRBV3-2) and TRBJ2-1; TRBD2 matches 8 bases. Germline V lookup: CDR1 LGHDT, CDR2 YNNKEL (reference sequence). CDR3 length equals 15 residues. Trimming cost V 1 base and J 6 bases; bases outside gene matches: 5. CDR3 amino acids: CASSQGRTSSNEQFF. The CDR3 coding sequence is TGTGCCAGCAGCCAAGGTCGGACTAGCAGCAATGAGCAGTTCTTC.

For the CDR3, the DNA is TGCGCCAGCAGCCAATCGGCGACAGGGGAAACGTACGAGCAGTACTTC. It yields the protein CASSQSATGETYEQYF. V and J are TRBV4-3 and TRBJ2-7; 8 nucleotides align to TRBD1. V shed 2 bases and J 4 bases; nucleotides not matched to a gene: 10. CDR1 and CDR2 from the germline V gene are LGHNA and YSLEER. CDR3 length equals 16 residues.

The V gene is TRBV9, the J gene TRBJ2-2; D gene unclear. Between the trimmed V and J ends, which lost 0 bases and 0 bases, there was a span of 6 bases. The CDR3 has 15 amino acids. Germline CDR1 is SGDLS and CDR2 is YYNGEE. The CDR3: CASSVGASNTGELFF. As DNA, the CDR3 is TGTGCCAGCAGCGTAGGAGCCTCGAACACCGGGGAGCTGTTTTTT.

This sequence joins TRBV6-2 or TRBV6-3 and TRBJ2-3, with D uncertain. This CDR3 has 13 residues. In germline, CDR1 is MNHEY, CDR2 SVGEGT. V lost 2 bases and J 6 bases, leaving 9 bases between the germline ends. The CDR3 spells CASSYSAADTQYF. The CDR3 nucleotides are TGTGCCAGCAGTTACAGCGCTGCGGATACGCAGTATTTT.

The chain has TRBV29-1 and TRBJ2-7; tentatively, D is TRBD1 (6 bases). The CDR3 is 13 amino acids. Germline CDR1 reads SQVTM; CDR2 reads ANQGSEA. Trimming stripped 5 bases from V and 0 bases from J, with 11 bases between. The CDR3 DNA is TGCAGCGTTAGACAGGCAAGCTCCTACGAGCAGTACTTC. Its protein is CSVRQASSYEQYF.